This is a list of T cell receptor beta chains from one sample in a study of OX40 agonist ivuxolimab in advanced cancers. Clones were sequenced by immunoSEQ multiplex PCR, and TCRdb holds only the in-frame ones, with some missing. The repertoire holds tens of thousands of clones, about 80% seen once, with 0.95% to 1.5% in the top ten. Sequencing used CD4+ or CD8+ T cells sorted from blood, obtained in a trial of the OX40 agonist ivuxolimab. Receptors were obtained from an adult with an advanced solid tumor such as melanoma, head and neck, liver or kidney cancer. Each CDR3 is given with its conserved first and last residue. A D gene is named only where the DNA matches it firmly. Size tells how often a clone was seen (once, few, many) or the class of an expanded clone, and some rows leave it out.

>TRBJ2-2|TRBV18|NA|NA
CASSPLRGSNTGELFF
TGTGCCAGCTCACCACTAAGGGGGTCGAACACCGGGGAGCTGTTTTTT
>TRBJ2-1|TRBV4-3|NA|TRBD2
CASSQDLSSPSGGTFPYNEQFF
TGCGCCAGCAGCCAAGATCTTTCGTCCCCAAGCGGGGGGACCTTTCCCTACAATGAGCAGTTCTTC
>TRBJ1-3|TRBV19|NA|NA
CASHELSGNTIYF
TGTGCCAGTCATGAGCTCTCTGGAAACACCATATATTTT
>TRBJ2-7|TRBV20-1|few|NA
CSARKDYEQYF
TGCAGTGCTAGAAAGGACTACGAGCAGTACTTC
>TRBJ2-1|TRBV7-9|NA|NA
CASSLADEQFF
TGTGCCAGCAGCTTGGCCGATGAGCAGTTCTTC
>TRBJ2-7|TRBV7-6|NA|NA
CASSLDEQYF
TGTGCCAGCAGCTTAGACGAGCAGTACTTC
>TRBJ1-5|TRBV6-6|NA|NA
CASSPRARNQPQHF
TGTGCCAGCAGTCCCAGGGCTAGGAATCAGCCCCAGCATTTT
>TRBJ1-3|TRBV4-3|few|NA
CASSQSGNTIYF
TGCGCCAGCAGCCAGTCTGGAAACACCATATATTTT
>TRBJ2-3|TRBV19|NA|NA
CASRDYGRADTQYF
TGTGCCAGTAGGGACTACGGGCGCGCAGATACGCAGTATTTT
>TRBJ1-1|TRBV27|NA|TRBD1
CASSYQQGAPQDTEAFF
TGTGCCAGCAGCTACCAACAGGGGGCCCCTCAGGACACTGAAGCTTTCTTT
>TRBJ2-7|TRBV29-1|few|NA
CSVGAIGYEQYF
TGCAGCGTCGGCGCAATTGGCTACGAGCAGTACTTC
>TRBJ2-1|TRBV4-3|NA|NA
CASSQDVGNEQFF
TGCGCCAGCAGCCAAGATGTGGGGAATGAGCAGTTCTTC
>TRBJ1-5|TRBV4-1|NA|NA
CASSRDQGNSNQPQHF
TGCGCCAGCAGCCGAGACCAGGGGAATAGCAATCAGCCCCAGCATTTT
>TRBJ2-7|TRBV18|few|NA
CASSPMWSDTGEQYF
TGTGCCAGCTCACCAATGTGGTCCGACACTGGCGAGCAGTACTTC
>TRBJ1-1|TRBV5-1|NA|NA
CASSLGRSNSGAFF
TGCGCCAGCAGCTTGGGGCGCTCTAATTCAGGAGCTTTCTTT
>TRBJ1-6|TRBV9|NA|NA
CASSGTPGRLNQNSPLHF
TGTGCCAGCAGCGGAACTCCGGGGCGTTTAAATCAAAATTCACCCCTCCACTTT
>TRBJ2-7|TRBV7-2|NA|NA
CASSPSSNEQYF
TGTGCCAGCAGCCCGTCGTCCAACGAGCAGTACTTC
>TRBJ2-7|TRBV10-3|NA|NA
CAIRDLGGANYEQYF
TGTGCCATCAGGGACTTAGGTGGAGCTAACTACGAGCAGTACTTC
>TRBJ1-2|TRBV9|NA|TRBD1
CASSAEPGQGQGYTF
TGTGCCAGCAGCGCAGAGCCTGGACAGGGGCAAGGCTACACCTTC
>TRBJ2-3|TRBV5-1|NA|NA
CASSRARDVPDTQYF
TGCGCCAGCAGTAGGGCCAGGGATGTCCCAGATACGCAGTATTTT
>TRBJ2-7|TRBV28|once|NA
CASSLELALHEQYF
TGTGCCAGCAGTTTAGAACTAGCACTCCACGAGCAGTACTTC
>TRBJ1-2|TRBV6-1|NA|NA
CASTPERVGGYTF
TGTGCCAGCACCCCCGAGAGGGTTGGAGGCTACACCTTC
>TRBJ2-5|TRBV11-2|NA|NA
CASSPDLEETQYF
TGTGCCAGCAGCCCCGATTTGGAAGAGACCCAGTACTTC
>TRBJ2-7|TRBV6-5|NA|NA
CASSYPLTEQYF
TGTGCCAGCAGTTATCCTCTTACAGAGCAGTACTTC
>TRBJ1-1|TRBV5-4|NA|NA
CASTLGRGGSTEAFF
TGTGCCAGCACCCTTGGCCGAGGGGGGAGCACTGAAGCTTTCTTT
>TRBJ2-7|TRBV18|few|TRBD1
CASSPNPGQYEQYF
TGTGCCAGCTCACCTAATCCGGGACAGTACGAGCAGTACTTC
>TRBJ2-3|TRBV7-2|NA|NA
CASSLVSPGGTDTQYF
TGTGCCAGCAGCTTAGTGTCTCCAGGGGGCACAGATACGCAGTATTTT
>TRBJ2-7|TRBV7-2|medium-sized|NA
CASSLSAYEQYF
TGTGCCAGCAGCTTATCTGCCTACGAGCAGTACTTC
>TRBJ1-2|TRBV6-6|NA|NA
CASSGDGYTF
TGTGCCAGCAGCGGAGATGGCTACACCTTC
>TRBJ2-3|TRBV6-5|NA|TRBD2
CASSTGGPQYF
TGTGCCAGCAGTACGGGGGGACCGCAGTATTTT
>TRBJ1-1|TRBV19|NA|TRBD1
CASSSPGGKNTEAFF
TGTGCCAGTAGTTCCCCAGGGGGTAAGAACACTGAAGCTTTCTTT
>TRBJ1-3|TRBV18|NA|NA
CASSPPGSRLADFGNTIYF
TGTGCCAGCTCACCCCCGGGTTCCAGATTGGCGGATTTTGGAAACACCATATATTTT
>TRBJ2-7|TRBV7-8|few|NA
CASSLASGTSDEQYF
TGTGCCAGCAGCTTAGCTTCTGGGACATCAGACGAGCAGTACTTC
>TRBJ2-3|TRBV5-1|NA|NA
CASSWGASGTDTQYF
TGCGCCAGCAGCTGGGGAGCTAGCGGCACAGATACGCAGTATTTT
>TRBJ1-2|TRBV6-4|NA|NA
CASSDSIGGYYGYTF
TGTGCCAGCAGTGACTCGATTGGAGGATACTATGGCTACACCTTC
>TRBJ1-1|TRBV11-2|few|NA
CASSPLFTEAFF
TGTGCCAGCAGCCCTTTGTTCACTGAAGCTTTCTTT
>TRBJ1-5|TRBV5-6|NA|TRBD1
CASSPGTGASNQPQHF
TGTGCCAGCAGCCCCGGAACAGGGGCTAGCAATCAGCCCCAGCATTTT
>TRBJ2-5|TRBV2|NA|TRBD2
CASSEARAGGRETQYF
TGTGCCAGCAGTGAAGCGCGTGCGGGGGGCAGAGAGACCCAGTACTTC
>TRBJ2-3|TRBV4-2|NA|NA
CASSRPSEDTQYF
TGTGCCAGCAGCCGGCCCTCCGAAGATACGCAGTATTTT
>TRBJ2-2|TRBV11-1|NA|TRBD1
CASSQQGAANTGELFF
TGTGCCAGCAGCCAACAGGGGGCCGCGAACACCGGGGAGCTGTTTTTT
>TRBJ1-2|TRBV2|NA|TRBD1
CASSETGFNYGYTF
TGTGCCAGCAGTGAGACAGGGTTTAACTATGGCTACACCTTC